What follows are 21 T cell receptor beta chains derived from one specimen sequenced in a study of CD4 T cells in relation to SARS-CoV-2 and coronaviruses. The antigens of these receptors remain unknown. Only in-frame clones appear in the TCRdb table, and some are missing; sequencing was by immunoSEQ multiplex PCR. The sample holds approximately 17,000 clones, approximately 80% seen once. CD4+ T cells from unexposed donors were obtained before the COVID-19 pandemic (2011-2018). Isolation of CD4+ T cells took place after less than twelve days in culture. Specimen: CD4+ T cells from PBMCs, cultured in vitro. Source of these receptors: a human donor in good health.

This rearrangement joins TRBV6-5 to TRBJ1-3; D gene unclear. Germline V gene sequence: CDR1 MNHEY, CDR2 SVGAGI. The V end lost 7 bases, the J end lost 0 bases, and 13 bases lay between the germline ends. This CDR3 spans 15 amino acids. The CDR3 loop reads CASIMTGSSGNTIYF. CDR3 DNA sequence: TGTGCCAGCATTATGACGGGAAGCTCTGGAAACACCATATATTTT.

The CDR3 nucleotides read TGCGCCAGCAGCTTGGCAAGTTCGGTCAGGGGGCTGAACACTGAAGCTTTCTTT. Its protein is CASSLASSVRGLNTEAFF. The V call is TRBV5-1, the J call TRBJ1-1, with TRBD1 matching over 8 bases. This CDR3 contains 18 residues. Losses at the gene ends were 0 bases for V and 0 bases for J; bases not matched to a gene: 10. From germline, CDR1 is SGHRS and CDR2 YFSETQ.

This clone was seen a few times. V is TRBV6-5 and J is TRBJ2-1, with 9 positions matching TRBD2. Trimming took 4 bases from V and 9 from J; bases not matched to a gene: 4. Germline V CDR1 and CDR2: MNHEY, SVGAGI. The CDR3 totals 13 residues. CDR3 sequence reads: CASSSGTSSEQFF. CDR3 coding DNA: TGTGCCAGCAGTTCCGGGACTAGCAGTGAGCAGTTCTTC.

J is TRBJ2-2 and V is TRBV5-4, with TRBD2 matching 8 bases. This CDR3 comprises 17 residues. Trimming cost V 0 bases and J 8 bases; bases outside gene matches: 12. CDR1 SGHNT and CDR2 YYREEE come from the germline V gene (reference sequence). CDR3 nucleotide sequence: TGTGCCAGCAGCTTGGCCGGGTCTAGCGGGCGTTTGGGGGAGCTGTTTTTT. It specifies CASSLAGSSGRLGELFF.

This sequence joins TRBV7-9 and TRBJ2-1; D is uncertain. V was cut by 1 base and J by 5 bases, with 9 bases left in between. The germline gives CDR1 SEHNR, CDR2 FQNEAQ (reference sequence). This CDR3 region has 14 residues. CDR3 amino acids: CASSLEAANNEQFF. CDR3 coding DNA: TGTGCCAGCAGCTTAGAGGCCGCGAACAATGAGCAGTTCTTC.

This chain connects TRBV25-1 to TRBJ2-4, with D perhaps TRBD2 (5 bases). V was cut by 2 bases and J by 1 base, with 9 bases left in between. Germline CDR1 and CDR2: MGHDK and SYGVNS. The CDR3 is made up of 15 amino acids. In DNA, the CDR3 is TGTGCCAGCAGTGAACCCGGGGATGCCAAAAACATTCAGTACTTC. Translated: CASSEPGDAKNIQYF.

This chain joins TRBV3-1 (or the pseudogene TRBV3-2) and TRBJ2-4; TRBD1 matches 7 bases. Germline V CDR1 and CDR2: LGHDT, YNNKEL (reference sequence). With 4 bases clipped from V and 1 base from J, the junction kept 13 bases outside the gene matches. The CDR3 totals 18 residues. Here the CDR3 reads CASSPNYRGPGAKNIQYF. The CDR3 region has the DNA TGTGCCAGCAGCCCAAATTACAGGGGCCCAGGCGCCAAAAACATTCAGTACTTC.

This rearrangement joins TRBV19 to TRBJ1-4; 9 bases are shared with TRBD1. Germline V lookup: CDR1 LNHDA, CDR2 SQIVND (reference sequence). J was trimmed by 7 bases and V by 9 bases; bases with no gene match: 6. This CDR3 has 13 residues. This CDR3 reads CASHRGLGEKLFF. Written as DNA, the CDR3 is TGTGCCAGCCACAGGGGGCTTGGTGAAAAACTGTTTTTT.

The sample holds one count of this clone. The chain uses TRBV5-1 and TRBJ1-5; D is undetermined. The CDR3 covers 15 residues. Germline V CDR1 and CDR2: SGHRS, YFSETQ. The V end lost 0 bases, the J end lost 7 bases, and 14 bases lay between the germline ends. CDR3 coding DNA: TGCGCCAGCAGCTTGGGGTTCTCCAACGGACAGCCCCAGCATTTT. Protein: CASSLGFSNGQPQHF.

The V gene is TRBV30, the J gene TRBJ1-1; tentatively, D is TRBD1 (5 bases). V gave up 0 bases and J gave up 0 bases, with 23 bases separating them. The CDR3 is made up of 19 amino acids. Germline V gene data show CDR1 as GTSNPN and CDR2 as SVGIG (reference sequence). CDR3 DNA sequence: TGTGCCTGGAGTGTATTATTTCCCAGCGGGGGTATGTTGAACACTGAAGCTTTCTTT. This gives the protein CAWSVLFPSGGMLNTEAFF.

The J gene is TRBJ1-1, the V gene TRBV28; no firm D call. Germline V CDR1 and CDR2: MDHEN, SYDVKM. Trimming took off 7 bases at V and 2 bases at J, with 5 bases between the two ends. This CDR3 is built from 11 residues. The CDR3 loop reads CASTSNTEAFF. The CDR3 DNA is TGTGCCAGCACGAGCAACACTGAAGCTTTCTTT.

V is TRBV25-1 and J is TRBJ1-1; 7 bases line up with TRBD1. Trimming took 6 bases from V and 9 from J; bases not matched to a gene: 16. Germline CDR1 is MGHDK and CDR2 is SYGVNS. This CDR3 has 15 residues. CDR3: CASSKGGGVWVQAFF. Written as DNA, the CDR3 is TGTGCCAGCAGCAAGGGAGGGGGCGTATGGGTACAAGCTTTCTTT.

The V and J genes are TRBV12-5 and TRBJ2-1, with 13 nucleotides matching TRBD2. The germline CDR1 and CDR2 sequences are LGHNT and FRNRAP. This CDR3 is 18 amino acids long. The ends lost 5 bases at V and 4 bases at J; junction bases unmatched: 11. The CDR3 protein is CASGLTPGLAGEYNEQFF. DNA for the CDR3: TGTGCTAGTGGTCTCACCCCAGGACTAGCGGGAGAATACAATGAGCAGTTCTTC. The complete variable domain, with remaining parts taken from reference TRBV12-5 and TRBJ2-1, reads DARVTQTPRHKVTEMGQEVTMRCQPILGHNTVFWYRQTMMQGLELLAYFRNRAPLDDSGMPKDRFSAEMPDATLATLKIQPSEPRDSAVYFCASGLTPGLAGEYNEQFFGPGTRLTVL.

The CDR3 loop is CASSSYSSNTEAFF. DNA of the CDR3: TGTGCCAGCAGCTCATACAGTTCGAACACTGAAGCTTTCTTT. The chain recombines TRBV28 with TRBJ1-1; D not resolved. The CDR3 has 14 amino acids. The ends were cut back, 6 bases at V and 1 base at J, with 12 bases in the middle. From germline, CDR1 is MDHEN and CDR2 SYDVKM.

The sample holds a few counts of this clone. The DNA for the CDR3 is TGTGCCAGCAGCCTGGGGACAGCGAACACTGAAGCTTTCTTT. Protein sequence: CASSLGTANTEAFF. V is TRBV9 and J is TRBJ1-1, with 7 nucleotides matching TRBD1. With 4 bases clipped from V and 1 base from J, the junction kept 4 bases outside the gene matches. CDR1 and CDR2 (germline): SGDLS, YYNGEE. This CDR3 region has 14 residues.

CDR3: CASSWGQGSSYGYTF. In DNA, the CDR3 is TGTGCCAGCAGCTGGGGACAGGGGTCGAGCTATGGCTACACCTTC. V gene TRBV7-9 combines with J gene TRBJ1-2; 10 bases align to TRBD1. J lost 4 bases, V lost 4 bases, and 6 bases had no gene match. Per the germline V gene, CDR1 is SEHNR and CDR2 is FQNEAQ (reference sequence). The CDR3 runs 15 residues.

The J gene is TRBJ2-3, the V gene TRBV5-4, with TRBD1 as a possible D gene (6 bases). Trimming stripped 2 bases from V and 0 bases from J, with 7 bases between. CDR3 length equals 14 residues. Germline CDR1 is SGHNT and CDR2 is YYREEE (reference sequence). The CDR3 coding sequence is TGTGCCAGCAGCTTAGGACAGAGCACAGATACGCAGTATTTT. Its protein is CASSLGQSTDTQYF.

This clone was found a few times. The chain employs TRBV7-3 and TRBJ1-1; D possibly corresponds to TRBD1 (5 bases). Per germline, CDR1 SGHTA and CDR2 FQGTGA. Trimming left V 6 bases short and J 4 bases short, with 15 bases between. This CDR3 is 14 amino acids long. Written as DNA, the CDR3 is TGTGCCAGCAGTCCCGCGGCAGGGTCCACTGAAGCTTTCTTT. Protein product: CASSPAAGSTEAFF.

The V call is TRBV4-2, the J call TRBJ1-5; no clear D gene. Germline assignment: CDR1 LGHNA and CDR2 YNFKEQ. The V end lost 0 bases, the J end lost 2 bases, and 14 bases lay between the germline ends. The CDR3 is 17 residues long. The CDR3 sequence: CASSQDRIGEGNQPQHF. CDR3 DNA sequence: TGTGCCAGCAGCCAAGATAGGATCGGCGAGGGCAATCAGCCCCAGCATTTT.

The gene calls are TRBV9 and TRBJ1-2; 12 nucleotides align to TRBD1. Germline trimming cut 3 bases from V and 8 bases from J; bases unmatched to any gene: 8. The CDR3 totals 15 residues. CDR1 is SGDLS, CDR2 YYNGEE, per germline. The CDR3 sequence is CASSAGGQGAKGYTF. The DNA for the CDR3 is TGTGCCAGCAGCGCTGGGGGACAGGGGGCAAAAGGCTACACCTTC.

The V gene is TRBV15, the J gene TRBJ2-2; TRBD2 matches at 7 bases. The CDR3 extends over 14 amino acids. Trimming at V came to 5 bases and at J to 3 bases, leaving 3 bases not matched to a gene. The germline gives CDR1 LNHNV, CDR2 YYDKDF (reference sequence). DNA of the CDR3: TGTGCCACCAGCCCACGGGGGGACACCGGGGAGCTGTTTTTT. Translating it yields CATSPRGDTGELFF.